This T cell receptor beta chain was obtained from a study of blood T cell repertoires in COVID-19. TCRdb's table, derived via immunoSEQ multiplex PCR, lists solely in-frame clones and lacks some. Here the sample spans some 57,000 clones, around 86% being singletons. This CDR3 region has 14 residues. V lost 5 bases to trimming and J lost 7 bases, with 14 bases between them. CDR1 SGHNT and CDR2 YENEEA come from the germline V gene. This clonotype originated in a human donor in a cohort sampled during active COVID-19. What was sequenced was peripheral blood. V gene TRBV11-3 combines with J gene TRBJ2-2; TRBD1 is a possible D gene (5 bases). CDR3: CASSRIQGHGELFF. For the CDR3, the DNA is TGTGCCAGCAGCCGTATCCAGGGTCACGGGGAGCTGTTTTTT.